Detailed here is one T cell receptor (beta chain). The antigen remains undetermined. The data are from a study of graft-versus-host responses after intestinal transplantation. On the study more broadly: All recipients were transplanted with multivisceral, liver-intestinal, or isolated intestinal grafts.

This CDR3 spans 13 amino acids. Trimming left V 0 bases short and J 4 bases short, with 7 bases between. Germline CDR1 reads SGHRS; CDR2 reads YFSETQ. The data were produced by immunoSEQ multiplex PCR, yet TCRdb's version contains in-frame clones alone and is incomplete. Among under 95,000 clones listed, approximately 80% were seen once. Material: unstimulated CD4+ T cells sorted from spleen or lymph node cells, obtained before intestinal transplant. The receptor comes from a human donor who received an intestinal transplant. The chain links TRBV5-1 to TRBJ1-2; D uncertain. The CDR3 loop reads CASSLDIAYGYTF. The CDR3 nucleotides read TGCGCCAGCAGCTTGGACATTGCCTATGGCTACACCTTC. Filled out from reference TRBV5-1 and TRBJ1-2, the complete variable domain reads KAGVTQTPRYLIKTRGQQVTLSCSPISGHRSVSWYQQTPGQGLQFLFEYFSETQRNKGNFPGRFSGRQFSNSRSEMNVSTLELGDSALYLCASSLDIAYGYTFGSGTRLTVV.